The clone carrying this T cell receptor beta chain was counted once. Both 60 Vbeta primers and 13 Jbeta primers went into the PCR. Using immunoSEQ multiplex PCR, the repertoire was profiled, and TCRdb retains in-frame clones only, with some absent. Of under 200,000 clones listed, roughly 78% are singletons. J lost 9 bases, V lost 4 bases, and 19 bases had no gene match. CDR3 length equals 17 residues. Per germline, CDR1 MDHEN and CDR2 SYDVKM. The data were obtained in a study of cytomegalovirus exposure and HLA in healthy donors. The clonotype was recovered from a woman in her 50s in good health and CMV-seropositive. The chain employs TRBV28 and TRBJ2-7; 9 bases align to TRBD1. Sample: PBMCs. CDR3 sequence: CASSSPGTGFRFGSQYF. The CDR3 nucleotides are TGTGCCAGCAGTTCCCCCGGGACAGGGTTCAGGTTCGGGTCGCAGTACTTC.